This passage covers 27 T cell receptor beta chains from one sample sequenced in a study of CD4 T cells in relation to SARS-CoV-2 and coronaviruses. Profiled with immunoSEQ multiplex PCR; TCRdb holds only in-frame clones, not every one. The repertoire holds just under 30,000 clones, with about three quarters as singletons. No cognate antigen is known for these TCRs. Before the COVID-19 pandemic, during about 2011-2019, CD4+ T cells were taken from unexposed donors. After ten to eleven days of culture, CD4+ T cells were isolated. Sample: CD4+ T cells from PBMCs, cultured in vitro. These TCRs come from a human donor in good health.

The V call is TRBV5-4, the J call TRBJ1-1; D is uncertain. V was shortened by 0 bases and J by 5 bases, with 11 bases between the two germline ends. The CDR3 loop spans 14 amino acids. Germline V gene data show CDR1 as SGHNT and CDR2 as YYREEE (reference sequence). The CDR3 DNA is TGTGCCAGCAGCTTGGGTGAAGGGAGGACTGAAGCTTTCTTT. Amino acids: CASSLGEGRTEAFF.

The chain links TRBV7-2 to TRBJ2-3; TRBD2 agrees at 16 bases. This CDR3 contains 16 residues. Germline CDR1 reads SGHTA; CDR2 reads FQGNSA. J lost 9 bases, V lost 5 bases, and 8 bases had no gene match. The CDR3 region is CASSPGLAGGRGTQYF. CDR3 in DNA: TGTGCCAGCAGCCCGGGACTAGCGGGGGGGCGGGGGACGCAGTATTTT.

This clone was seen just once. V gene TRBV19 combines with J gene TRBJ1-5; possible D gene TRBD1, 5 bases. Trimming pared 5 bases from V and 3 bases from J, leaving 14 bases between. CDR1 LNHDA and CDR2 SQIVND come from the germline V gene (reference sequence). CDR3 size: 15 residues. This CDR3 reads CASSWDRGPNQPQHF. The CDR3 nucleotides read TGTGCCAGTAGTTGGGACCGCGGCCCCAATCAGCCCCAGCATTTT.

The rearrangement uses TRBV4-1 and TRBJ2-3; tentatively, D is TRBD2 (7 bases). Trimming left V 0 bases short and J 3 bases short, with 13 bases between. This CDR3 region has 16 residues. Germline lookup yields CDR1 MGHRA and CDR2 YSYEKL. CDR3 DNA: TGCGCCAGCAGCCAAGATCGGGGGGCAAAGACAGATACGCAGTATTTT. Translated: CASSQDRGAKTDTQYF.

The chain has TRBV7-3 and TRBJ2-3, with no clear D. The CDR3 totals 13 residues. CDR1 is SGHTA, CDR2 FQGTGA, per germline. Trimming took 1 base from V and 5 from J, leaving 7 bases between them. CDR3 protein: CASSLMWGDTQYF. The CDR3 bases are TGTGCCAGCAGCTTAATGTGGGGAGATACGCAGTATTTT.

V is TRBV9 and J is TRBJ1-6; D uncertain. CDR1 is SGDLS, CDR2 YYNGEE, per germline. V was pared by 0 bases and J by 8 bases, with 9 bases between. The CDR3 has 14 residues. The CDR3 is CASSVEWKDSPLHF. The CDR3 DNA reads TGTGCCAGCAGCGTAGAGTGGAAAGATTCACCCCTCCACTTT.

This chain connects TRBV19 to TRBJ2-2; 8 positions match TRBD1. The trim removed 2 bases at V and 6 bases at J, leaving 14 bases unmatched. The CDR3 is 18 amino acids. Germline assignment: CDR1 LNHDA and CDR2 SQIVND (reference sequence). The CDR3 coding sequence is TGTGCCAGTAGTATAAGGGGTCCCGGACAGGGAGGAGCCGGGGAGCTGTTTTTT. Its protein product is CASSIRGPGQGGAGELFF.

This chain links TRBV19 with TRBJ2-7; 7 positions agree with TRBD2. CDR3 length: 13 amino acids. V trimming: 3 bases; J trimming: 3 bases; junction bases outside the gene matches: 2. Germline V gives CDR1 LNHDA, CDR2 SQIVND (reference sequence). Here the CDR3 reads CASSIGTIYEQYF. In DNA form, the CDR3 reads TGTGCCAGTAGTATTGGGACTATCTACGAGCAGTACTTC.

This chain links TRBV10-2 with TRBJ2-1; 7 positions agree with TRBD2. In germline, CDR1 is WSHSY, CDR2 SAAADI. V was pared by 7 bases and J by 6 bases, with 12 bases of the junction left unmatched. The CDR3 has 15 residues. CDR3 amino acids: CASISGIADGNEQFF. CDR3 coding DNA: TGCGCCAGCATCAGCGGGATAGCAGACGGCAATGAGCAGTTCTTC.

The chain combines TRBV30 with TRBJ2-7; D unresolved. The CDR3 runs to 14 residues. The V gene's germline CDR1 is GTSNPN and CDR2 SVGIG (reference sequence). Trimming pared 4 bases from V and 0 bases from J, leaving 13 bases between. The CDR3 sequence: CAWKSAASSYEQYF. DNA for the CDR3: TGTGCCTGGAAAAGTGCGGCGAGCTCCTACGAGCAGTACTTC.

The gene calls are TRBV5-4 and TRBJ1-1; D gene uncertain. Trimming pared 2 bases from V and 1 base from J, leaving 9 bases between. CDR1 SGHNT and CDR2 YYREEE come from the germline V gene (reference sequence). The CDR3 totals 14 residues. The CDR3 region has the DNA TGTGCCAGCAGCTTCGTGACGGGGAACACTGAAGCTTTCTTT. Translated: CASSFVTGNTEAFF.

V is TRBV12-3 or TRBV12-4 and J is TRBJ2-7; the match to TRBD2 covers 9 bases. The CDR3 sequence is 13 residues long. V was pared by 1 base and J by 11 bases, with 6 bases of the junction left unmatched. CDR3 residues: CASSLGRAGGEYF. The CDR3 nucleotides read TGTGCCAGCAGTTTAGGGAGAGCGGGGGGCGAGTACTTC.

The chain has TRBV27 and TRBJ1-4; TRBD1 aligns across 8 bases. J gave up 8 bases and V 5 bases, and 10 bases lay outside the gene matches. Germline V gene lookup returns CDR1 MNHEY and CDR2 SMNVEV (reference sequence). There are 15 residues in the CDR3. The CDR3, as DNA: TGTGCCAGCAGTCGAACCGACAGGGGAGAAGAAAAACTGTTTTTT. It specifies CASSRTDRGEEKLFF.

CDR3 sequence reads: CASSQDVGQYYGYTF. In DNA form, the CDR3 reads TGTGCCAGCAGCCAAGATGTAGGACAGTACTATGGCTACACCTTC. The rearrangement uses TRBV3-1 (or the pseudogene TRBV3-2) and TRBJ1-2; D is perhaps TRBD1 (6 bases). The germline V gene has CDR1 LGHDT and CDR2 YNNKEL (reference sequence). Trimming took 0 bases from V and 3 from J, leaving 11 bases between them. The CDR3 covers 15 residues.

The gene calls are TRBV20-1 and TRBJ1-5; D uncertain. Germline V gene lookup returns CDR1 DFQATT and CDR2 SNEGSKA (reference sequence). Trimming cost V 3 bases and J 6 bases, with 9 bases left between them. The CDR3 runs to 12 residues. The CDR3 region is CSASSRFQPQHF. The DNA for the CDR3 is TGCAGTGCTAGTAGCAGGTTTCAGCCCCAGCATTTT.

This chain's CDR3 is CASSHQTGEEGQVNTEAFF. CDR3 coding DNA: TGCGCCAGCAGTCACCAGACAGGAGAAGAGGGGCAGGTGAACACTGAAGCTTTCTTT. The chain is built from TRBV23-1 and TRBJ1-1; a weak D match, TRBD1 (6 bases). TRBV23-1 is treated as an ORF (open reading frame) with a function not yet certain. Trimming removed 3 bases at V and 0 bases at J, with 23 bases between. The CDR3 length is 19 residues.

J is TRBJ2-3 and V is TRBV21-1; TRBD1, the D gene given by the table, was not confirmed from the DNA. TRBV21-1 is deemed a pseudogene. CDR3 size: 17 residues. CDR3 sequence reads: CASSKGLRDNDPDTQYF. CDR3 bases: TGTGCCAGCAGCAAAGGGCTTAGGGACAACGATCCAGATACGCAGTATTTT.

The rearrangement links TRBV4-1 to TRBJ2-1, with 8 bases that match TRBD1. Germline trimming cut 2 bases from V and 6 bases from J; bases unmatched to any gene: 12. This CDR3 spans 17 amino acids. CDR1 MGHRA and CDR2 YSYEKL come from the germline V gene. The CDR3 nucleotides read TGCGCCAGCAGCCAACGCAACAGGGGGTACCCGTCCAATGAGCAGTTCTTC. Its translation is CASSQRNRGYPSNEQFF.

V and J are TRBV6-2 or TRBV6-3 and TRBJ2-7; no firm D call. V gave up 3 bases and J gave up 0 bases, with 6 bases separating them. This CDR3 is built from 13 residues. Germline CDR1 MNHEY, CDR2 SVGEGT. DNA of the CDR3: TGTGCCAGCAGTTATCCCCCCTCCTACGAGCAGTACTTC. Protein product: CASSYPPSYEQYF.

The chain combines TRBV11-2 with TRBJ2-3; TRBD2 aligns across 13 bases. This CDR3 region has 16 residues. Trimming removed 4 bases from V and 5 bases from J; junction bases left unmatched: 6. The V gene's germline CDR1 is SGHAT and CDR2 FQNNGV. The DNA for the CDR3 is TGTGCCAGCAGCTCACTAGCGGGGGGGCATCAAGATACGCAGTATTTT. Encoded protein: CASSSLAGGHQDTQYF.

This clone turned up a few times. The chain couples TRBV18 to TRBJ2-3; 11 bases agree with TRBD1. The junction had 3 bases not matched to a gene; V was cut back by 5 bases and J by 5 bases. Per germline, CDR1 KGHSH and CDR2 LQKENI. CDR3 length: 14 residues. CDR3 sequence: CASSEGTGGDTQYF. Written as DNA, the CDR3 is TGTGCCAGCTCAGAGGGGACAGGGGGAGATACGCAGTATTTT.

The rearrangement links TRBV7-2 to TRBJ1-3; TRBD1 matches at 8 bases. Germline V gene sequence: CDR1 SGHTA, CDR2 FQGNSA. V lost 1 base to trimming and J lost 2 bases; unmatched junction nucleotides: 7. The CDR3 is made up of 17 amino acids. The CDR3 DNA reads TGTGCCAGCAGCTTAGGCCCGGGACAGGACACTGGAAACACCATATATTTT. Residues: CASSLGPGQDTGNTIYF. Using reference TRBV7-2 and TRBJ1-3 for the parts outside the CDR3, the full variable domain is GAGVSQSPSNKVTEKGKDVELRCDPISGHTALYWYRQSLGQGLEFLIYFQGNSAPDKSGLPSDRFSAERTGGSVSTLTIQRTQQEDSAVYLCASSLGPGQDTGNTIYFGEGSWLTVV.

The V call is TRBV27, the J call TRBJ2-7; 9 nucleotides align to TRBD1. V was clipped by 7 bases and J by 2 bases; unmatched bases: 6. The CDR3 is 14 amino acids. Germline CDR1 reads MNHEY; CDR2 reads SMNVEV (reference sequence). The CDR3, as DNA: TGTGCCAGCATCAAGGGACAGGGACCCTACGAGCAGTACTTC. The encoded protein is CASIKGQGPYEQYF.

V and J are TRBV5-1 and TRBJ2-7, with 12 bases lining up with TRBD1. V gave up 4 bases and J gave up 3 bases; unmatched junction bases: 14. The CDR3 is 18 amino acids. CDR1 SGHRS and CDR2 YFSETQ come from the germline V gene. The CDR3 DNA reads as TGCGCCAGCAGCCGGCGGGACAGGGGGCTCGAGTGGGGCTACGAGCAGTACTTC. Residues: CASSRRDRGLEWGYEQYF.

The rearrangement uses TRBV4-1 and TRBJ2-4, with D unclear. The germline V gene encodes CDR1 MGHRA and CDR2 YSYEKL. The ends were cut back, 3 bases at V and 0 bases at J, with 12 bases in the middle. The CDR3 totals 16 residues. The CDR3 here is CASSQDPGPAKNIQYF. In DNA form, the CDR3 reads TGCGCCAGCAGCCAGGACCCGGGCCCAGCCAAAAACATTCAGTACTTC.

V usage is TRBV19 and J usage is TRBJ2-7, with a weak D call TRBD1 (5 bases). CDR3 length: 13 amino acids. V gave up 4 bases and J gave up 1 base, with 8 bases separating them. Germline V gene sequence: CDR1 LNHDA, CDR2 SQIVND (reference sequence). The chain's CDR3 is CASSRAGSYEQYF. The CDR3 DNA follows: TGTGCCAGTAGTAGGGCAGGGTCCTACGAGCAGTACTTC.

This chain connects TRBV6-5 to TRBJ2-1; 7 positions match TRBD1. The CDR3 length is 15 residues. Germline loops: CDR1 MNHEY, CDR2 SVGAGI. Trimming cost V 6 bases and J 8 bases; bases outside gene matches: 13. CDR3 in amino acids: CASRGRLDRDDEQFF. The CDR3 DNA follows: TGTGCCAGCAGGGGACGTCTAGACAGGGATGATGAGCAGTTCTTC.